The 28 T cell receptor beta chains listed next were all sequenced from one sample in a study of response to subunit inactivated influenza vaccine. Each CDR3 protein gets one entry after TCRdb re-called the RT-PCR reads with MiXCR. The table lists 300,000 to 350,000 distinct CDR3 sequences, 20% to 25% of them singletons, with about 9.4% in the top ten. The sequencing used PBMCs from blood, collected less than 22 months after vaccination. These receptors came from a man aged 50-75 years who received an inactivated influenza vaccine.

The J gene is TRBJ1-1, the V gene TRBV7-2; D may be TRBD1 (5 bases). V was clipped by 5 bases and J by 4 bases, with 17 bases between them. The germline V gene encodes CDR1 SGHTA and CDR2 FQGNSA. The CDR3 is 15 residues long. The CDR3, as DNA: TGTGCCAGCAGCACAGGACCCCTCGGGAGCACTGAAGCTTTCTTT. Amino acid sequence: CASSTGPLGSTEAFF.

This chain joins TRBV6-1 and TRBJ1-5; D uncertain. The CDR3 has 15 amino acids. CDR1 MNHNS and CDR2 SASEGT come from the germline V gene. The ends were cut back, 0 bases at V and 7 bases at J, with 13 bases in the middle. CDR3 residues: CASSEAITRSQPQHF. CDR3 DNA: TGTGCCAGCAGTGAAGCGATAACCAGGAGCCAGCCCCAGCATTTT.

This clonotype was seen a handful of times. The J gene is TRBJ1-5, the V gene TRBV10-3; possible D gene TRBD1, 6 bases. Germline V lookup: CDR1 ENHRY, CDR2 SYGVKD. This CDR3 comprises 14 residues. Deletions cut 3 bases from V and 11 bases from J, with 17 bases between. The CDR3, as DNA: TGTGCCATCAGTGATCAAGTGGGGGCCACGGCCCAGCATTTT. This encodes CAISDQVGATAQHF.

This clonotype was picked up a small number of times. The chain carries TRBV9 and TRBJ2-3; the D is unclear. Germline lookup yields CDR1 SGDLS and CDR2 YYNGEE. Trimming cost V 0 bases and J 4 bases, with 12 bases left between them. This CDR3 is built from 15 residues. The CDR3 is CASSVADGWPDTQYF. In DNA, the CDR3 is TGTGCCAGCAGCGTAGCGGACGGCTGGCCAGATACGCAGTATTTT.

The CDR3 region has the DNA TGTGCCAGCAGTCCCAGCGGGGAGCTGTTTTTT. The encoded protein is CASSPSGELFF. The rearrangement joins TRBV28 to TRBJ2-2, with D unclear. Trimming cost V 5 bases and J 7 bases, with 5 bases left between them. The V gene's germline CDR1 is MDHEN and CDR2 SYDVKM. The CDR3 is 11 amino acids.

This clonotype was detected only a few times. The chain is built from TRBV4-2 and TRBJ1-6; 7 nucleotides align to TRBD1. From germline, CDR1 is LGHNA and CDR2 YNFKEQ. The ends lost 1 base at V and 10 bases at J; junction bases unmatched: 4. The CDR3 is 14 amino acids. CDR3 nucleotide sequence: TGTGCCAGCAGCCAAGCGACAGGGAGATCACCCCTCCACTTT. Amino acid sequence: CASSQATGRSPLHF.

This chain joins TRBV7-9 and TRBJ2-5; 7 bases map to TRBD2. The CDR3 has 13 residues. V dropped 5 bases and J dropped 5; count of bases not matched to a gene: 5. CDR1 is SEHNR, CDR2 FQNEAQ, per germline (reference sequence). The CDR3 here is CASSPGGVETQYF. The DNA for the CDR3 is TGTGCCAGCAGCCCGGGGGGAGTGGAGACCCAGTACTTC.

This clonotype was counted a few times. The CDR3 region is CASSLRSLGNQPQHF. CDR3 coding DNA: TGTGCCAGCAGTTTGAGGAGCTTGGGCAATCAGCCCCAGCATTTT. The rearrangement links TRBV28 to TRBJ1-5; no reliable D call. CDR1 and CDR2 (germline): MDHEN, SYDVKM. The CDR3 is made up of 15 amino acids. The germline V and J ends were trimmed by 3 bases and 2 bases, with 11 bases remaining between them.

This clonotype was counted between two and nine times. This sequence joins TRBV29-1 and TRBJ2-7; D remains unclear. V lost 1 base and J lost 1, with 5 bases in between. Looked up from germline, CDR1 is SQVTM and CDR2 is ANQGSEA. The CDR3 covers 12 residues. CDR3 nucleotides: TGCAGCGTTGAAGGCCAATCCTACGAGCAGTACTTC. It is translated as CSVEGQSYEQYF.

This clonotype appeared a single time. The V call is TRBV7-3, the J call TRBJ2-1, with TRBD2 matching over 12 bases. This CDR3 comprises 16 residues. J was trimmed by 6 bases and V by 6 bases; bases with no gene match: 9. From germline, CDR1 is SGHTA and CDR2 FQGTGA. The DNA of the CDR3 is TGTGCCAGCAGTCGATTCGGGACTAGCGGGTTCAATGAGCAGTTCTTC. The encoded protein is CASSRFGTSGFNEQFF.

This clonotype came up a few times. The chain uses TRBV20-1 and TRBJ1-2, with 7 bases aligning to TRBD1. The CDR3 is made up of 15 amino acids. The germline V gene has CDR1 DFQATT and CDR2 SNEGSKA (reference sequence). V lost 3 bases to trimming and J lost 2 bases; unmatched junction nucleotides: 9. CDR3 loop: CSASATGNLNYGYTF. The CDR3 bases are TGCAGTGCTAGCGCGACAGGGAACCTCAACTATGGCTACACCTTC.

The gene calls are TRBV9 and TRBJ2-7, with 10 positions matching TRBD1. This CDR3 region has 16 residues. The J segment lost 7 bases and the V segment lost 0 bases, leaving 10 bases of the junction unmatched. CDR1 and CDR2 from the germline V gene are SGDLS and YYNGEE. CDR3 sequence: CASSVGGTGVLREQYF. DNA for the CDR3: TGTGCCAGCAGCGTAGGAGGGACAGGGGTACTGAGGGAGCAGTACTTC.

This clonotype was seen many times. This chain joins TRBV7-2 and TRBJ1-2; D not certain. Germline V gives CDR1 SGHTA, CDR2 FQGNSA. Trimming removed 11 bases at V and 0 bases at J, with 4 bases between. The CDR3 extends over 10 amino acids. As DNA, the CDR3 is TGTGCCCTCACTAACTATGGCTACACCTTC. It is translated as CALTNYGYTF.

This sequence joins TRBV28 and TRBJ2-7; D gene ambiguous. Germline lookup yields CDR1 MDHEN and CDR2 SYDVKM. V was clipped by 7 bases and J by 5 bases, with 21 bases between them. The CDR3 covers 15 residues. This CDR3 reads CASTLGYGSFNEQYF. DNA for the CDR3: TGTGCCAGCACCTTAGGGTACGGCTCCTTTAACGAGCAGTACTTC.

The J gene is TRBJ2-7, the V gene TRBV11-2, with D possibly being TRBD1 (6 bases). This CDR3 spans 16 amino acids. V was trimmed by 5 bases and J by 1 base, leaving 18 bases between them. From germline, CDR1 is SGHAT and CDR2 FQNNGV. The CDR3 DNA is TGTGCCAGCAGCCCATTACAGGGAAGGAGGTCCTACGAGCAGTACTTC. Its protein is CASSPLQGRRSYEQYF.

CDR3 coding DNA: TGTGCTAGTGGTTTGTACCCCAGGACAGGGGGCAGTACGTCCCACGAGCAGTACTTC. As protein: CASGLYPRTGGSTSHEQYF. The V and J genes are TRBV12-5 and TRBJ2-7; 11 bases align to TRBD1. Looked up from germline, CDR1 is LGHNT and CDR2 is FRNRAP. The CDR3 runs 19 residues. Unmatched junction bases numbered 17, after V lost 2 bases and J lost 5 bases.

The chain joins TRBV2 to TRBJ2-5, with 8 positions matching TRBD1. V shed 5 bases and J 5 bases; nucleotides not matched to a gene: 7. CDR3 length equals 14 residues. Germline CDR1 reads SNHLY; CDR2 reads FYNNEI. This CDR3 is CASSPDRARETQYF. CDR3 nucleotide sequence: TGTGCCAGCAGTCCGGACAGGGCCCGGGAGACCCAGTACTTC.

The chain carries TRBV27 and TRBJ2-5; D is ambiguous. V gave up 4 bases and J gave up 1 base, with 16 bases separating them. The germline V gene has CDR1 MNHEY and CDR2 SMNVEV (reference sequence). The CDR3 loop spans 16 amino acids. The CDR3 sequence is CASSSATLTAQETQYF. CDR3 DNA sequence: TGTGCCAGCAGTTCCGCGACACTTACCGCCCAAGAGACCCAGTACTTC.

V gene TRBV14 combines with J gene TRBJ2-1, with TRBD1 as a possible D gene (5 bases). Trimming removed 4 bases at V and 2 bases at J, with 9 bases between. This CDR3 comprises 14 residues. Germline CDR1 and CDR2: SGHDN and FVKESK. In DNA form, the CDR3 reads TGTGCCAGCAGCCCCAGGGTAGCCTACAATGAGCAGTTCTTC. Protein sequence: CASSPRVAYNEQFF.

Regarding this clonotype: Germline and junction disagree at one end, which may indicate a read error. The V and J genes are TRBV28 and TRBJ1-5; D ambiguous. Germline V gene data show CDR1 as MDHEN and CDR2 as SYDVKM. This CDR3 comprises 11 residues. The CDR3 DNA reads TGTGCCAGCAGTGGAGGGTCTGGGGAGGTGTTT. Translating it yields CASSGGSGEVF.

The chain carries TRBV19 and TRBJ1-6; a weak D match, TRBD1 (5 bases). Germline CDR1 is LNHDA and CDR2 is SQIVND (reference sequence). Trimming left V 7 bases short and J 7 bases short, with 14 bases between. The CDR3 has 14 residues. DNA for the CDR3: TGTGCCAGTAATCCGGGACGGGTAAATTCACCCCTCCACTTT. Translated, it gives CASNPGRVNSPLHF.

This clonotype was observed a few times. CDR3 loop: CSARTGGAAGELFF. The CDR3 DNA is TGCAGCGCTAGAACAGGGGGCGCAGCCGGGGAGCTGTTTTTT. This chain links TRBV29-1 with TRBJ2-2; 9 nucleotides agree with TRBD1. CDR3 size: 14 residues. The germline V gene has CDR1 SQVTM and CDR2 ANQGSEA. J gave up 6 bases and V 7 bases, and 9 bases lay outside the gene matches.

This chain connects TRBV2 to TRBJ2-1, with D possibly matching TRBD1 (5 bases). CDR1 and CDR2 from the germline V gene are SNHLY and FYNNEI. Trimming left V 2 bases short and J 9 bases short, with 5 bases between. The CDR3 loop spans 11 amino acids. The CDR3 DNA reads as TGTGCCAGCAGTGAACAGGGTGAGCAGTTCTTC. It encodes CASSEQGEQFF.

The gene calls are TRBV6-4 and TRBJ2-3; the match to TRBD2 covers 12 bases. The CDR3 has 15 residues. J was trimmed by 4 bases and V by 4 bases; bases with no gene match: 3. Germline V gives CDR1 MRHNA, CDR2 SNTAGT. CDR3: CASSATSGGADTQYF. The CDR3 nucleotides read TGTGCCAGCAGTGCGACTAGCGGGGGAGCAGATACGCAGTATTTT.

This clonotype was seen only a few times. The CDR3 DNA sequence: TGTGCCAGCAGTGGCGGGGCGCTGAATGAGCAGTTCTTC. Protein product: CASSGGALNEQFF. J is TRBJ2-1 and V is TRBV28; TRBD2 might be the D (6 bases). The CDR3 is 13 residues long. Germline loops: CDR1 MDHEN, CDR2 SYDVKM. Trimming cost V 5 bases and J 7 bases, with 12 bases left between them.

This clonotype was found many times. The V call is TRBV6-5, the J call TRBJ1-3; perhaps TRBD1 as D (5 bases). Germline V gene sequence: CDR1 MNHEY, CDR2 SVGAGI. The CDR3 has 14 amino acids. The V end was cut by 2 bases, the J end by 4 bases, with 9 bases between. The CDR3 coding sequence is TGTGCCAGCAGTTACCGGGGGTTGGGAAACACCATATATTTT. Its protein is CASSYRGLGNTIYF.

V and J are TRBV18 and TRBJ1-6, with D possibly being TRBD1 (5 bases). The CDR3 is 15 residues long. The germline gives CDR1 KGHSH, CDR2 LQKENI. V was clipped by 3 bases and J by 7 bases, with 13 bases between them. The DNA of the CDR3 is TGTGCCAGCTCACCTATACCCGACAGAAATTCACCCCTCCACTTT. Its protein product is CASSPIPDRNSPLHF.

The gene calls are TRBV4-2 and TRBJ1-4, with TRBD1 as a possible D gene (6 bases). Germline values: CDR1 LGHNA, CDR2 YNFKEQ. The CDR3 covers 16 residues. V lost 0 bases and J 10 bases, leaving 18 bases between the germline ends. CDR3 loop: CASSQDLLSTGSKLFF. As DNA, the CDR3 is TGTGCCAGCAGCCAAGATCTCCTATCGACAGGTTCAAAACTGTTTTTT.